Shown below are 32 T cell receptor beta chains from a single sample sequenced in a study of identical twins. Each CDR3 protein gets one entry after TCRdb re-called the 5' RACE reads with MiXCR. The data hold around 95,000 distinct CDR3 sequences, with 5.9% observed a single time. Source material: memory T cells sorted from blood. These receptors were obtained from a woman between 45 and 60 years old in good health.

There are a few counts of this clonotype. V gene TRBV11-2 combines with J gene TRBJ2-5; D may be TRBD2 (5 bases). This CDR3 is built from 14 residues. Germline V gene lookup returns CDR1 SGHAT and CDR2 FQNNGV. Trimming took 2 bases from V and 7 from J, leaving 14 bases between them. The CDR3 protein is CASSLWVGEGTQYF. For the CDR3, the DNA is TGTGCCAGCAGCTTATGGGTCGGAGAGGGGACCCAGTACTTC.

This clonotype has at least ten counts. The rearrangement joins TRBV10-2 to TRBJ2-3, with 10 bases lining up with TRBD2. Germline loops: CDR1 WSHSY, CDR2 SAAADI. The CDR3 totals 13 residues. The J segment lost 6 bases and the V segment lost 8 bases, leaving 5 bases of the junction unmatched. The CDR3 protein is CASYTSGTDTQYF. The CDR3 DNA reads TGCGCCAGCTATACTAGCGGGACCGATACGCAGTATTTT.

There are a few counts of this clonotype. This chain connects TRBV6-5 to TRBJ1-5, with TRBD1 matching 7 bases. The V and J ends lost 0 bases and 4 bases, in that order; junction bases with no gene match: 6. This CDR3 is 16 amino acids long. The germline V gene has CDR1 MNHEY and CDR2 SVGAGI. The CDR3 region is CASSYSGGGANQPQHF. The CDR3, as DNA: TGTGCCAGCAGTTACTCGGGAGGGGGCGCGAATCAGCCCCAGCATTTT.

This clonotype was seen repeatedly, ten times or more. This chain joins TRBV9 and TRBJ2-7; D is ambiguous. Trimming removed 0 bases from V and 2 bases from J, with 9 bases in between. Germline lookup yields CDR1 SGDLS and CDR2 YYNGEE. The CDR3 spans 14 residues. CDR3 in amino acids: CASSVEKNPYEQYF. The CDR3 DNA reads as TGTGCCAGCAGCGTAGAAAAAAACCCCTACGAGCAGTACTTC.

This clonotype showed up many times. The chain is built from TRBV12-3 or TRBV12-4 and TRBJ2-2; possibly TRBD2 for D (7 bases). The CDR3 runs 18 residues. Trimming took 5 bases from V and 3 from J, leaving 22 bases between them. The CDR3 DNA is TGTGCCAGCAGTCCGCCTAGGGGGGGCGTTGGGGACACCGGGGAGCTGTTTTTT. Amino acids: CASSPPRGGVGDTGELFF.

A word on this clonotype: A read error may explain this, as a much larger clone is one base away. The CDR3 sequence is CASSVEWGHNDQFF. The DNA for the CDR3 is TGTGCCAGCAGCGTAGAATGGGGCCACAATGACCAGTTCTTC. The chain uses TRBV9 and TRBJ2-1; D may be TRBD1 (5 bases). The germline V gene encodes CDR1 SGDLS and CDR2 YYNGEE. This CDR3 has 14 amino acids.

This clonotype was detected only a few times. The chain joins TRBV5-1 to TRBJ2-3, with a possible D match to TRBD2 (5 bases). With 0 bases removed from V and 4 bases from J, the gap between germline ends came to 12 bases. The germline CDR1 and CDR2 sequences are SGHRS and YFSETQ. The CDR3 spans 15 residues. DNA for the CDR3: TGCGCCAGCAGCTTGGCAGTCGGGAAGTCAGATACGCAGTATTTT. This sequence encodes CASSLAVGKSDTQYF.

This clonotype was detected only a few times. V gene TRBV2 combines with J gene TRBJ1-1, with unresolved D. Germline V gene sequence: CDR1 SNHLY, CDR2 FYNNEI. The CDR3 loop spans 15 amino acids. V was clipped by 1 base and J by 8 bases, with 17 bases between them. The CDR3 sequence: CASSEDLVASQEAFF. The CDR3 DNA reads TGTGCCAGCAGTGAAGACCTGGTAGCCTCCCAAGAAGCTTTCTTT.

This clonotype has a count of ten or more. The CDR3 is CSVFGTSGRGYQETQYF. The CDR3, as DNA: TGCAGCGTTTTCGGGACTAGCGGGAGGGGGTACCAAGAGACCCAGTACTTC. V and J are TRBV29-1 and TRBJ2-5; 16 nucleotides align to TRBD2. The CDR3 length is 17 residues. Germline lookup yields CDR1 SQVTM and CDR2 ANQGSEA. The V and J ends lost 5 bases and 0 bases, in that order; junction bases with no gene match: 6.

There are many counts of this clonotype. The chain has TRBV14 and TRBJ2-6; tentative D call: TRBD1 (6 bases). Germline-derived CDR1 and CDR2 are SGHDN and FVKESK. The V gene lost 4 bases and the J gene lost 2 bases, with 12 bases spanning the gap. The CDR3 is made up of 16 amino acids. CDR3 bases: TGTGCCAGCAGCCGATCCAGGGGTACTGGGGCCAACGTCCTGACTTTC. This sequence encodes CASSRSRGTGANVLTF.

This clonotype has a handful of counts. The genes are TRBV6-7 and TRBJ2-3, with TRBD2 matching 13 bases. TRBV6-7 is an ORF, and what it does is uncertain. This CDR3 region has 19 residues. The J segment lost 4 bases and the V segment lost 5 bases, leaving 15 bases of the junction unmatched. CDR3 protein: CASSLTTSGRSGSADTQYF. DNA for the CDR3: TGTGCCAGCAGTCTAACGACTAGCGGGAGGTCCGGGAGCGCAGATACGCAGTATTTT.

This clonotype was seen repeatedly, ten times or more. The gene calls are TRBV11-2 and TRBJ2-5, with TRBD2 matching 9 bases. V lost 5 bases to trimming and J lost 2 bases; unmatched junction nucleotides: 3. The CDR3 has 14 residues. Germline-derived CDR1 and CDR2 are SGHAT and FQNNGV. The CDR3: CASSISGRQETQYF. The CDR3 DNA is TGTGCCAGCAGCATTAGCGGGAGACAAGAGACCCAGTACTTC.

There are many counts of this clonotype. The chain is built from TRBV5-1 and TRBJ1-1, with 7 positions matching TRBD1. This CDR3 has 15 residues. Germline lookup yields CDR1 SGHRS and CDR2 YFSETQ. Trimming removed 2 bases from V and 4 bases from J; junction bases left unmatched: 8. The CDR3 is CASSFPTTGPTEAFF. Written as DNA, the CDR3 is TGCGCCAGCAGCTTCCCTACGACAGGGCCCACTGAAGCTTTCTTT.

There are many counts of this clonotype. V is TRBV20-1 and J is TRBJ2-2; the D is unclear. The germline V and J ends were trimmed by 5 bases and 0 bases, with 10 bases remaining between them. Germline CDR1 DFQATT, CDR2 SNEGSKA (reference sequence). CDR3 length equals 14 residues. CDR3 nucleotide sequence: TGCAGTGCTTCGGAAGGGTCGAACACCGGGGAGCTGTTTTTT. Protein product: CSASEGSNTGELFF.

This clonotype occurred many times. CDR3 sequence (DNA): TGCAGCGTTGGAGTCTTAGCGGGAACGGGAGAGACCCAGTACTTC. Protein product: CSVGVLAGTGETQYF. V and J are TRBV29-1 and TRBJ2-5; 8 bases match TRBD2. Trimming cost V 4 bases and J 4 bases; bases outside gene matches: 11. This CDR3 region has 15 residues. Germline CDR1 and CDR2: SQVTM and ANQGSEA.

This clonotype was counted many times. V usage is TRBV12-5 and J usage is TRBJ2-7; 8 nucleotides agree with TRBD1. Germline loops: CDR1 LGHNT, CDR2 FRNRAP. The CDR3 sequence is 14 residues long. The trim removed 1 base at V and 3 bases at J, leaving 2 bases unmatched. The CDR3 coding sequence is TGTGCTAGTGGTTTGGCACAGGGGGGCTACGAGCAGTACTTC. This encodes CASGLAQGGYEQYF.

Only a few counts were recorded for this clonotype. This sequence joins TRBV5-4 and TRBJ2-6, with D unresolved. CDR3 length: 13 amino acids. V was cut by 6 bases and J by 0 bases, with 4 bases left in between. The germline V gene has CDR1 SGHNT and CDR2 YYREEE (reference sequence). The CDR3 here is CASKVSGANVLTF. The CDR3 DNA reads TGTGCCAGCAAAGTCTCTGGGGCCAACGTCCTGACTTTC.

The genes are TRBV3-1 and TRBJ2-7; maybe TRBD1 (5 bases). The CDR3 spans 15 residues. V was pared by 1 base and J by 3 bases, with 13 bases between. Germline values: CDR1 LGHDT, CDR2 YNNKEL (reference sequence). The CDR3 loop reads CASSQAPKGDYEQYF. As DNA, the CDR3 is TGTGCCAGCAGCCAAGCGCCTAAAGGGGACTACGAGCAGTACTTC.

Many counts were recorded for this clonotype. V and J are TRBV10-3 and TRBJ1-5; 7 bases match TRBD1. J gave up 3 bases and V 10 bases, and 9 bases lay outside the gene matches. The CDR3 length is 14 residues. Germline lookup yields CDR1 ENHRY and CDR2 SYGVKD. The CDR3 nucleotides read TGTGCCAGCCAACCGGGACAGAACAATCAGCCCCAGCATTTT. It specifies CASQPGQNNQPQHF.

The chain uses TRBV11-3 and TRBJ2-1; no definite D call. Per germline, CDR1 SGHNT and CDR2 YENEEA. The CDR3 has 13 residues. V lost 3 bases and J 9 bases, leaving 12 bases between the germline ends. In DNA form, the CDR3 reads TGTGCCAGCAGCTTGTCAGCCTCCGGTGAGCAGTTCTTC. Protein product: CASSLSASGEQFF.

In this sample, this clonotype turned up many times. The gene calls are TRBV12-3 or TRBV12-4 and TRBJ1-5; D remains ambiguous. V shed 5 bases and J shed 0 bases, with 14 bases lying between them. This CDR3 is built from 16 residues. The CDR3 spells CASSQTSGSSNQPQHF. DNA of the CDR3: TGTGCCAGCAGTCAAACGAGTGGCTCTAGCAATCAGCCCCAGCATTTT.

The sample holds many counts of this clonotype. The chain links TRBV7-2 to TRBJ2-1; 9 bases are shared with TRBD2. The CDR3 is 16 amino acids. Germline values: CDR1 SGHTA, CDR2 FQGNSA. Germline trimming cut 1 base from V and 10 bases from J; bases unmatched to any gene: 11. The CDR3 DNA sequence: TGTGCCAGCAGCTTAGTTTTTAGCGGGAGTTTAGGCGAGCAGTTCTTC. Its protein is CASSLVFSGSLGEQFF. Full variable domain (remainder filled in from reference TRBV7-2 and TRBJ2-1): GAGVSQSPSNKVTEKGKDVELRCDPISGHTALYWYRQSLGQGLEFLIYFQGNSAPDKSGLPSDRFSAERTGGSVSTLTIQRTQQEDSAVYLCASSLVFSGSLGEQFFGPGTRLTVL.

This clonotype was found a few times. The CDR3 reads CASSQDGWGRLSGANVLTF. CDR3 nucleotides: TGTGCCAGCAGCCAAGATGGGTGGGGGCGTCTGTCTGGGGCCAACGTCCTGACTTTC. V is TRBV4-2 and J is TRBJ2-6, with D possibly matching TRBD1 (6 bases). Germline V lookup: CDR1 LGHNA, CDR2 YNFKEQ. V was cut by 0 bases and J by 1 base, with 16 bases left in between. The CDR3 has 19 amino acids.

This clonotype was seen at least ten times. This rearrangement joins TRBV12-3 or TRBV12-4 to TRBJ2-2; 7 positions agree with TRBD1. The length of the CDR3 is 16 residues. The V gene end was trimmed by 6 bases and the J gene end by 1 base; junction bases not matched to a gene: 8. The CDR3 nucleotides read TGTGCCAGCAGCTCCGACAGGGTTCGGAACACCGGGGAGCTGTTTTTT. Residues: CASSSDRVRNTGELFF.

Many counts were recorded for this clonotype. The CDR3 spells CASSQDQSLETQYF. DNA of the CDR3: TGTGCCAGCAGCCAAGATCAATCATTAGAGACCCAGTACTTC. The chain joins TRBV14 to TRBJ2-5; D remains ambiguous. CDR1 SGHDN and CDR2 FVKESK come from the germline V gene. V was trimmed by 0 bases and J by 4 bases, leaving 9 bases between them. This CDR3 spans 14 amino acids. Full variable domain (rest looked up from reference TRBV14 and TRBJ2-5): EAGVTQFPSHSVIEKGQTVTLRCDPISGHDNLYWYRRVMGKEIKFLLHFVKESKQDESGMPNNRFLAERTGGTYSTLKVQPAELEDSGVYFCASSQDQSLETQYFGPGTRLLVL.

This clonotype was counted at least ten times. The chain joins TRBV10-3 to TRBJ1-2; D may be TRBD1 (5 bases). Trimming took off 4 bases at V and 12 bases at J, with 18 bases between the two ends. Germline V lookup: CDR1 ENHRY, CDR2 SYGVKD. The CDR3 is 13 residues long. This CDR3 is CAISVGEPGPHTF. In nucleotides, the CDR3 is TGTGCCATCAGTGTTGGGGAGCCGGGACCCCACACCTTC.

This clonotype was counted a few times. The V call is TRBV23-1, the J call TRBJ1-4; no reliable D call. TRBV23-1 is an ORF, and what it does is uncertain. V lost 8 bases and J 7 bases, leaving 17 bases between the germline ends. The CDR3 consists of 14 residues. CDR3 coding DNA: TGCGCCAGCGAAATTGCAGGCGGTAGTGAAAAACTGTTTTTT. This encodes CASEIAGGSEKLFF.

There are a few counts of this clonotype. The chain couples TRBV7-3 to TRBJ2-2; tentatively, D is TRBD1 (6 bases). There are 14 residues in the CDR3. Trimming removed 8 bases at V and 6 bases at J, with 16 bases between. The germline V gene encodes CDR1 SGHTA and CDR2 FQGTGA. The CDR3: CASRSQQGAGELFF. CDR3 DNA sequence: TGTGCCAGCCGCTCTCAACAGGGTGCCGGGGAGCTGTTTTTT.

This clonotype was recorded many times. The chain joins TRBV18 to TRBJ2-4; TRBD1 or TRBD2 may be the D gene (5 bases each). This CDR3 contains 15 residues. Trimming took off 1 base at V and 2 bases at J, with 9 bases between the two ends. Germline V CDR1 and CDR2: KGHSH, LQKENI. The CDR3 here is CASSPLSGPKNIQYF. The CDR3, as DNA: TGTGCCAGCTCACCACTGTCGGGGCCCAAAAACATTCAGTACTTC.

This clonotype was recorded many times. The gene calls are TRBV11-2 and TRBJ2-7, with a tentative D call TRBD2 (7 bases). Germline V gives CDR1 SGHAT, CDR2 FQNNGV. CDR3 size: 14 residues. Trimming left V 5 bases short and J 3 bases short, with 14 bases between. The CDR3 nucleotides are TGTGCCAGCAGCCCTCTAGGGGGGGTCTACGAGCAGTACGTC. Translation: CASSPLGGVYEQYV.

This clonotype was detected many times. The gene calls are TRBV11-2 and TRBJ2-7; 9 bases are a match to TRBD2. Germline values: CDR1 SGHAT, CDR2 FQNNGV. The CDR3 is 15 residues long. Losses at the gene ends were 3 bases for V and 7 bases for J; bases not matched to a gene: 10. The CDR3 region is CASSFSLLAGYEQYF. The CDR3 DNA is TGTGCCAGCAGCTTCTCTCTTCTAGCGGGATATGAGCAGTACTTC.

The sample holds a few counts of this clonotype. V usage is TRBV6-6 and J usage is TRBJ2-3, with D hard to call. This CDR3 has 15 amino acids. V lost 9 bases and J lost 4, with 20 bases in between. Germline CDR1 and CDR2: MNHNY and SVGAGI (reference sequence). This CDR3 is CASSPGLRGPDTQYF. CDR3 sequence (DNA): TGTGCCAGTTCCCCGGGCCTCCGTGGACCAGATACGCAGTATTTT.